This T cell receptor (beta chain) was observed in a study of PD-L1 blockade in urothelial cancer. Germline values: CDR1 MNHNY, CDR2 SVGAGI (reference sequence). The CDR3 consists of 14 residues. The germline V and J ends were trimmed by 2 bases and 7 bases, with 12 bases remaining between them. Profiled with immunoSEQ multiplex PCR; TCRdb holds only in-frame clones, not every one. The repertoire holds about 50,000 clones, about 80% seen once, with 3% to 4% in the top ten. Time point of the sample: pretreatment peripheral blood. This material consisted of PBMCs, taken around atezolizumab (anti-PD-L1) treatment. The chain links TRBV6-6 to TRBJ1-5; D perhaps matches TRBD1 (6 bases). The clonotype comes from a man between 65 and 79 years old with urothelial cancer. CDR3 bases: TGTGCCAGCAGTTACGGGGAGGGGGGGCAGCCCCAGCATTTT. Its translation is CASSYGEGGQPQHF.